Here is one TCR beta chain with its context. The sample is drawn from a study of shared clonotypes between healthy human individuals. Study information: Plates per donor: three CD4 naive, three CD4 memory, two CD8 naive, one CD8 memory.

TCRdb's table, derived via immunoSEQ multiplex PCR, lists solely in-frame clones and lacks some. The sample shows roughly 640,000 clones, more than 95% of them seen only once. The clonotype was recovered from a young woman in good health. The sample was naive CD4+ T cells sorted from blood. As for subset: CD45RA+ positively selected.

CDR3 DNA: TGTGCCTGGAGTGTAGGTGGGTCGAGGGGGCGCTACGAGCAGTACTTC. It encodes CAWSVGGSRGRYEQYF. The rearrangement links TRBV30 to TRBJ2-5; 7 bases are shared with TRBD1. The J call is doubtful: the DNA matches TRBJ2-7 better. The germline gives CDR1 GTSNPN, CDR2 SVGIG (reference sequence). CDR3 size: 16 residues.